The present T cell receptor (beta chain) was sequenced within a study of Ad26.COV2.S vaccination and SARS-CoV-2 variants (TCRdb year 2021). With regard to the full study: Vaccine-arm donors were drawn from COV1001, a multicentre, randomized, double-blind, placebo-controlled phase I-IIa trial of Ad26.COV2.S in healthy adults. The specificity and breadth of SARS-CoV-2-reactive T cell receptors after Ad26.COV2.S vaccination were assessed by TCRbeta repertoire sequencing. Investigators remained blinded to trial group allocation during experiments and outcome assessment. Trial participants were randomized into five groups of five, in which low-dose or high-dose Ad26.COV2.S was given once or twice, or placebo was given on both occasions. A total of some 30 samples were included in the TCR-sequenced set, comprising roughly 19 Ad26.COV2.S vaccine recipients, 5 placebo recipients and 8 SARS-CoV-2 convalescent individuals. Dosing of Ad26.COV2.S was intramuscular, at either 5x10^10 or 1x10^11 viral particles, delivered as one shot or as two shots spaced 56 days apart. Summary of the overall study and its limitations: Compared with placebo recipients, Ad26.COV2.S recipients showed higher spike-specific TCR breadth (P = 0.0014). Comparing responses between vaccine doses or regimens was not something the study was powered to do. Comparable non-spike TCR breadth was observed between vaccine and placebo recipients, consistent with only spike being contained in the vaccine. According to the authors, total T cell responses may have been underestimated by the TCR breadth and depth analyses. After vaccination, spike-specific CD8+ and CD4+ T cell responses were reported to show substantial breadth.

Turning to this clone: Its specific antigen is unknown. The input lacks base qualities; no much larger clone sits a single base away.

The immunoSEQ Assay was used to sequence TCRbeta CDR3 regions. After extraction, genomic DNA underwent amplification by bias-controlled multiplex PCR, followed by high-throughput sequencing. The original pipeline was this. To quantify the absolute abundance of every unique TCRbeta CDR3 region, sequences were collapsed and filtered. T cell fraction was estimated by normalization of TCRbeta template counts to usable DNA, with usable DNA being measured through amplification of reference genes present in all nucleated cells. Repertoire TCRs were annotated as SARS-CoV-2-specific when V gene, CDR3 amino acid sequence and J gene were exactly matched to a known reactive TCR set. The reference SARS-CoV-2 TCR set was obtained from MIRA and was filtered for enrichment in COVID-19-positive ImmuneCODE repertoires, whereby public or cross-reactive TCRs were removed. Using the MIRA antigens, annotated TCRs were further analysed by specific ORF or by position within an ORF. Breadth was defined as the number of annotated unique rearrangements divided by the total number of unique productive rearrangements, and depth was defined as the summed frequency of the annotated unique rearrangements. TCR breadth was compared between groups using two-sided Wilcoxon rank-sum tests. TCRdb carries this immuneACCESS record with in-frame sequences only. Its versions omit some clonotypes, under half of them owing to an unresolved V gene in the studies checked, with the rest unexplained. The V and J calls and clone size come from that table; D and trimming were worked out from the DNA. A total of some 520,000 clones appear in this sample, around 88% of them only once. Around 13% of the sample is in the top ten clones.

From a lookup of the germline V gene, CDR1 and CDR2 are SGHRS and YFSETQ. CDR3 length: 15 amino acids, cysteine to phenylalanine. Kept here is only the CDR3 DNA, which spans 45 bases and is read in frame from base 1. Trimming costs V 0 bases and J 5 bases, and their ends lie 15 bases apart. Read against the paper, the sample's treatment or condition label means: over 15 received Ad26.COV2.S at low or high dose, single or two shots; about five received placebo; per-sample allocation not given. For vaccine and placebo recipients, repertoires were sequenced using samples collected on day 63 after the first injection. Cohort 1b enrolled around 23 adults aged 18-55 years at a single site in Boston, USA, between 29 July and 7 August 2020. As a vaccine, Ad26.COV2.S was a replication-incompetent adenovirus type 26 vector that expressed a prefusion-stabilized SARS-CoV-2 spike protein derived from the original Wuhan strain.

The sample in question was peripheral blood, obtained in a trial of Ad26.COV2.S vaccine versus placebo. The V gene is TRBV5-1 and the J gene is TRBJ2-7, with TRBD1 perhaps the D gene, on 6 matching bases. The sequence came from a person aged 18-65 years who received the Ad26.COV2.S COVID-19 vaccine or a placebo. DNA sequence: TGCGCCAGCAGCTTGGCCCGATCGGACAGAGACGAGCAGTACTTC. Translated, this gives CASSLARSDRDEQYF.